One T cell receptor beta chain is described in this entry. The table lists this clonotype with many counts. No cognate antigen has been identified for it. No much larger clone is present one base from it, and per-base qualities are unavailable. Ophthalmopathy patients had moderately to severely active disease, Clinical Activity Score of at least 3, NOSPECS grade of at least 4, and duration under 3 months. The study excluded patients with uncontrolled infections, other autoimmune diseases, pregnancy or lactation. Diagnoses were based on clinical symptoms, serum thyroxine and TRAb, thyroid ultrasound and orbital computed tomography. PBMCs were separated from roughly 10 ml of fresh peripheral blood using Ficoll-Paque density gradient centrifugation. Total RNA was extracted using Trizol reagent, and RNA quality was assessed on an Agilent 2100 Bioanalyzer. This sample is drawn from a study of T cells in Graves' hyperthyroidism and ophthalmopathy (dated by TCRdb to about 2019). Broadly, across the study: Peripheral blood samples were taken at initial diagnosis, before any treatment was given. Following sampling, methimazole starting at 30 mg daily was given to hyperthyroidism patients, and high-dose intravenous methylprednisolone was given to ophthalmopathy patients. TCR V-J signatures able to tell the groups apart were searched for in a discovery cohort of more than 90 patients, of whom 40 to 45 had Graves' ophthalmopathy and 57 had stable Graves' hyperthyroidism. Prospective prediction of ophthalmopathy was tested in an independent validation cohort of approximately 18 hyperthyroidism patients and around 16 patients who later progressed to ophthalmopathy. The approximately 95 discovery patients were divided at random into training and test sets in a 7:3 ratio. Thyroid tissue and blood T-cell repertoires from six or seven Graves' hyperthyroidism patients were also compared in the study. TCR Vbeta CDR3 sequencing of approximately 140 peripheral blood samples (under 45 ophthalmopathy, 70 to 85 hyperthyroidism and approximately 17 progressor patients) is reported in the paper. The research as a whole found: Most expanded thyroid clonotypes (frequency above 0.001) were also detected in blood, a finding suggesting that blood repertoires may reflect thyroid immune responses. Sample size was not statistically predetermined, and investigators were not blinded to group allocation. In validation, progression to ophthalmopathy was predicted by the model with almost 71% sensitivity and just over 72% specificity, a median of around 6.5 months before onset. A 13 V-J signature model separated ophthalmopathy from stable hyperthyroidism, with roughly 88% sensitivity and 81.08% specificity in cross-validation and 80%/75% in testing.

Amplification of TCR beta CDR3 regions was carried out from RNA transcripts. For the first round of RT-PCR on the TCR CDR3, the HTBI primer set was used together with the Qiagen OneStep RT-PCR kit. Libraries were constructed in a second round of multiplex PCR, after which size selection and purification were performed. Paired-end sequencing of the libraries was performed with 100 bp reads on an Illumina HiSeq2000. In the authors' own workflow: SOAPnuke was used to process the raw data, throwing out any read that contained adapters or uncalled bases, had a mean Phred below 15, or lacked an exact constant-primer or identifier match. COPE v1.2.5 was used to merge the high-quality paired reads, and each unique nucleotide sequence was defined as a clonotype. MiTCR v1.1 was used to align clonotypes to the IMGT TRBV, TRBD and TRBJ reference segments. Analysis was restricted to V-J combinations with a frequency above 0.0001, which covered roughly 99% of repertoires. The TCS score was defined as F50 (clonal expansion) divided by E x V (chaos), with BLOSUM62-based TCRdist calculated between CDR3 peptides within each V-J. Welch's t-statistics and random forest reduced several hundred V-J features to 10 to 15, which were used in a naive Bayes classifier (R e1071). The public reads were quality trimmed at Q25 with fastp and then assembled into clones with MiXCR by TCRdb, keeping productive beta chains. When rows share a CDR3 protein, they turn into one entry using the most common DNA and genes. The V and J calls here are based on TCRdb, not the publication. This sample lists around 390,000 distinct CDR3 sequences; about 14% were detected once. The biggest ten clones account for around a fifth of the sample.

CDR1 and CDR2 are drawn from the germline V gene: MNHNS, SASEGT. V is reduced by 6 bases and J by 4 bases, leaving a spacing of 16 bases between them. The CDR3 measures 14 amino acids from cysteine to phenylalanine. Only CDR3 DNA remains: 42 bases, in frame from the first base. Recombination connected TRBV6-1 to TRBJ2-7; the D call is possibly TRBD1 or TRBD2, each sharing 5 bases. The sample was blood. The clonotype was recovered from a woman aged 30 to 39 with Graves' ophthalmopathy. The CDR3 loop reads CASRVGLGEYEQYF. The nucleotide sequence is TGTGCCAGCAGGGTTGGGCTGGGGGAGTACGAGCAGTACTTC.